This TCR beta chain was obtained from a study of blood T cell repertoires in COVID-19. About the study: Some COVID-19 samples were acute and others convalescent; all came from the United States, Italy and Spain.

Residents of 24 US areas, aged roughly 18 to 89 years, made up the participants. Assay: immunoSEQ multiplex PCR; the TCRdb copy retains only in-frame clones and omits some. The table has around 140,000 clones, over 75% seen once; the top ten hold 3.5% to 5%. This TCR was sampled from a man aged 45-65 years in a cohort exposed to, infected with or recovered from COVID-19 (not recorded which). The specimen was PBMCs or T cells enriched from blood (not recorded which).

The CDR3 DNA reads as TGTGCCAGCAGACATACAGGGGCGTCCTATGGCTACACCTTC. Amino acids: CASRHTGASYGYTF. The chain is built from TRBV3-1 (or the pseudogene TRBV3-2) and TRBJ1-2, with 7 bases identical to TRBD1. Germline CDR1 and CDR2: LGHDT and YNNKEL (reference sequence). Trimming at V came to 6 bases and at J to 4 bases, leaving 8 bases not matched to a gene. This CDR3 has 14 amino acids.